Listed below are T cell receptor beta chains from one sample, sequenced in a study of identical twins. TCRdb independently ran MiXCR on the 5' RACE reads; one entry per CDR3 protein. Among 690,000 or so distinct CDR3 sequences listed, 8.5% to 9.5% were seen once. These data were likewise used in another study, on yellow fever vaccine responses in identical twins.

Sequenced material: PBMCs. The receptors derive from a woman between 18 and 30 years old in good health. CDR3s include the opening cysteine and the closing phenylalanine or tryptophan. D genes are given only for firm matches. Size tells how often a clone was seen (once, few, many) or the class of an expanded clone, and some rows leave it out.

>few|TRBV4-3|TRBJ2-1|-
CASSQEAGWNEQFF
TGCGCCAGCAGCCAAGAGGCAGGGTGGAATGAGCAGTTCTTC
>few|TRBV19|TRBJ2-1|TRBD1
CASIPRTDRPGQGDYEQFF
TGTGCCAGTATCCCACGAACTGACCGACCCGGACAGGGGGACTATGAGCAGTTCTTC
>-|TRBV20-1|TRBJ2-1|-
CSLREQRLNNEQFF
TGCAGTCTGAGAGAGCAGCGGCTCAACAATGAGCAGTTCTTC
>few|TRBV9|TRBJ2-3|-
CASSVGPSEPRTQYF
TGTGCCAGCAGCGTAGGCCCTAGCGAACCAAGAACGCAGTATTTT
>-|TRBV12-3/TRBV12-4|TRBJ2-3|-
CASSLQLIDTQYF
TGTGCCAGCAGTTTACAACTAATAGATACGCAGTATTTT
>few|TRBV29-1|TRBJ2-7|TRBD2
CSVPSGRNYEQYF
TGCAGCGTACCTAGCGGGAGGAACTACGAGCAGTACTTC
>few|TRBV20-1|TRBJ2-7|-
CSARGYSETEQYF
TGCAGTGCTAGGGGTTATAGCGAGACCGAGCAGTACTTC
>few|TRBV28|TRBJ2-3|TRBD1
CASSLIRGRPDTQYF
TGTGCCAGCAGTTTAATCAGGGGGCGACCAGATACGCAGTATTTT
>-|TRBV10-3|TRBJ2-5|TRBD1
CAISTGTAAQETQYF
TGTGCCATCAGTACCGGGACAGCGGCACAAGAGACCCAGTACTTC
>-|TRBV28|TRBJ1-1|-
CASSFDSNTEAFF
TGTGCCAGCAGTTTCGACAGCAACACTGAAGCTTTCTTT
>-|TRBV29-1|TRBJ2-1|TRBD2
CSVSPPGLAGVEQFF
TGCAGCGTCTCTCCCCCTGGACTAGCGGGAGTTGAGCAGTTCTTC
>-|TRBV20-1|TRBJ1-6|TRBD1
CSAPDRDSSPLHF
TGCAGTGCTCCCGACAGGGACTCCTCACCCCTCCACTTT
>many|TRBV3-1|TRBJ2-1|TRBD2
CASSHGFSGNEQFF
TGTGCCAGCAGCCACGGATTTAGCGGGAATGAGCAGTTCTTC
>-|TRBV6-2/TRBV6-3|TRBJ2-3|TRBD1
CASQLNIGDLRDRRTDTQYF
TGTGCCAGCCAGTTAAACATAGGAGACCTTCGGGACAGAAGGACAGATACGCAGTATTTT
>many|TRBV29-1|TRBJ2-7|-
CSVLVAYNEQYF
TGCAGCGTTCTTGTCGCGTATAACGAGCAGTACTTC
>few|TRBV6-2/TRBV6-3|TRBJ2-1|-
CASRPGEQSYNEQFF
TGTGCCAGCAGGCCGGGAGAGCAATCCTACAATGAGCAGTTCTTC
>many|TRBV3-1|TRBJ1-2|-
CASSPRGNYGYTF
TGTGCCAGCAGTCCTCGGGGGAACTATGGCTACACCTTC
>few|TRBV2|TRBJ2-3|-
CASSEASTVLVDTQYF
TGTGCCAGCAGTGAAGCCTCGACAGTTTTGGTAGATACGCAGTATTTT
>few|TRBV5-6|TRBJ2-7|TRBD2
CASSADSGRANEQYF
TGTGCCAGCAGCGCCGATAGCGGGAGGGCCAACGAGCAGTACTTC
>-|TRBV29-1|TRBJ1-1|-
CSVELERPLAFF
TGCAGCGTTGAGTTGGAGCGTCCGTTGGCTTTCTTT
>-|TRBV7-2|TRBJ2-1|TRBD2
CASSLETSEEQFF
TGTGCCAGCAGCTTAGAGACTAGCGAGGAGCAGTTCTTC
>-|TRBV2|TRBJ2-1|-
CASSEISGVPYNEQFF
TGTGCCAGCAGTGAAATCTCCGGGGTACCCTACAATGAGCAGTTCTTC
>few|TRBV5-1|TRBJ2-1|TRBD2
CASSSGLAGVREQFF
TGCGCCAGCAGCTCGGGACTAGCGGGGGTTAGGGAGCAGTTCTTC
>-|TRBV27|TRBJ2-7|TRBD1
CASSVVGGGGTTRKSYEQYF
TGTGCCAGCAGTGTAGTAGGGGGCGGTGGGACGACTCGTAAGTCCTACGAGCAGTACTTC
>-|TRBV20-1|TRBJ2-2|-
CSAQLGTGELFF
TGCAGTGCTCAACTAGGGACCGGGGAGCTGTTTTTT
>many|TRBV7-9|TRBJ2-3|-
CASSPPRWRTQYF
TGTGCCAGCAGCCCGCCCCGTTGGCGTACGCAGTATTTT
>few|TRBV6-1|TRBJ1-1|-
CASSPGGGWGVSTEAFF
TGTGCCAGCAGCCCCGGCGGGGGGTGGGGGGTTAGCACTGAAGCTTTCTTT
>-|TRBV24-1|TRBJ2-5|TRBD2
CATSGHDRKGLAGGPLETQYF
TGTGCCACCAGTGGCCATGACAGGAAAGGACTAGCGGGAGGGCCTCTGGAGACCCAGTACTTC
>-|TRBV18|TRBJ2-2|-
CASLKGDDWPSGTGELFF
TGTGCCAGCTTAAAGGGAGATGATTGGCCCTCCGGGACCGGGGAGCTGTTTTTT
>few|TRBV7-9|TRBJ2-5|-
CASSSDSLDPQYF
TGTGCCAGCAGCTCGGACAGCCTTGATCCCCAGTACTTC
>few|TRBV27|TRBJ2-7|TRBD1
CASNSPDRPYEQYF
TGTGCCAGCAACTCGCCGGACAGGCCCTACGAGCAGTACTTC
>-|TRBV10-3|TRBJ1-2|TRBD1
CAITPRTGQNGYTF
TGTGCCATCACCCCGAGGACAGGGCAGAACGGCTACACCTTC
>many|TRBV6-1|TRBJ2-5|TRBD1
CASSPDREETQYF
TGTGCCAGCAGTCCGGACAGGGAAGAGACCCAGTACTTC